The rows below give T cell receptor beta chains drawn from one sample of a study of cytomegalovirus exposure and HLA in healthy donors. Sequencing used immunoSEQ multiplex PCR; TCRdb keeps in-frame clones, though not all of them. Here the sample table reports 70,000 or so clones. The material sequenced was PBMCs. These receptors were collected from a man aged 40-49 years in good health and CMV-seronegative. Each CDR3 is given without its conserved first and last residue.

J	V	CDR3
TRBJ2-3	TRBV2	ASRLGLATDTQY
TRBJ1-5	TRBV7-8	ASSTAGTTLGQH
TRBJ2-6	TRBV14	ASSGPGGRGNVLT
TRBJ2-5	TRBV14	ASSQRAGQPQETQY
TRBJ1-1	TRBV5-1	ASSTGIGMNTEAF
TRBJ2-5	TRBV7-2	ASSPARGSETQY
TRBJ1-2	TRBV9	ASSPGISTNYGYT
TRBJ1-2	TRBV18	ASSQQSSGGLNYGYT
TRBJ2-1	TRBV7-3	ASSSTGTSPSQEQF
TRBJ1-2	TRBV5-6	ASSIGQEGT
TRBJ2-3	TRBV7-2	ASSRIGGADTQY
TRBJ1-2	TRBV6-5	ASARTGTAAYGYT
TRBJ2-7	TRBV7-9	ASSYRGGQRKQY
TRBJ1-2	TRBV30	AWNGQVYGYT
TRBJ1-1	TRBV5-1	ASSLGDRDTEAF
TRBJ1-1	TRBV5-1	ASSAESWQGAFPTEAF
TRBJ2-3	TRBV6-1	ASSERGQGADTQY
TRBJ1-1	TRBV7-6	ASSLGETEAF
TRBJ2-7	TRBV12-2	ASRLGIQRRYEQY
TRBJ1-2	TRBV6-5	ASRPGQGAGYT
TRBJ2-5	TRBV6-1	ASSEDRENTQETQY
TRBJ1-2	TRBV2	AASGQNYGYT